Below, 8 T cell receptor beta chains from the same sample are listed, as sequenced in a study of T cell responses to AZD1222 COVID-19 vaccine. Sequencing was performed with immunoSEQ multiplex PCR; in TCRdb, only in-frame clones are kept and a portion is missing. In the table there are roughly 150,000 clones, roughly 90% of which are singletons. The specimen was peripheral blood, collected on day 0 of AZD1222 vaccination. These receptors were taken from an adult in good health.

The genes are TRBV6-2 or TRBV6-3 and TRBJ2-7; unclear D gene. Germline CDR1 reads MNHEY; CDR2 reads SVGEGT. V was clipped by 2 bases and J by 5 bases, with 19 bases between them. The CDR3 runs 16 residues. The CDR3: CASSYIRLRSVHEQYF. In DNA form, the CDR3 reads TGTGCCAGCAGTTACATCCGACTCAGGTCGGTTCACGAGCAGTACTTC.

V usage is TRBV19 and J usage is TRBJ2-3; 10 positions agree with TRBD2. Trimming cost V 9 bases and J 4 bases; bases outside gene matches: 10. The CDR3 has 15 residues. In germline, CDR1 is LNHDA, CDR2 SQIVND (reference sequence). The CDR3 sequence is CASGGLAGEADTQYF. CDR3 nucleotide sequence: TGTGCCAGCGGGGGCCTAGCGGGAGAGGCAGATACGCAGTATTTT.

The chain employs TRBV9 and TRBJ1-3, with TRBD1 as a possible D gene (5 bases). This CDR3 spans 17 amino acids. With 0 bases removed from V and 3 bases from J, the gap between germline ends came to 16 bases. Germline lookup yields CDR1 SGDLS and CDR2 YYNGEE. The CDR3: CASSVENSGGLGNTIYF. CDR3 nucleotides: TGTGCCAGCAGCGTAGAGAATTCTGGGGGTCTTGGAAACACCATATATTTT.

This clone was observed once. The rearrangement links TRBV6-5 to TRBJ1-2; D remains unclear. CDR1 and CDR2 from the germline V gene are MNHEY and SVGAGI. CDR3 length equals 11 residues. Trimming removed 6 bases from V and 4 bases from J, with 6 bases in between. CDR3 nucleotides: TGTGCCAGCAGGGTCTTCTATGGCTACACCTTC. Protein product: CASRVFYGYTF.

J is TRBJ1-2 and V is TRBV9; TRBD1 matches at 8 bases. CDR3 size: 18 residues. V was pared by 3 bases and J by 3 bases, with 16 bases of the junction left unmatched. Germline V gene data show CDR1 as SGDLS and CDR2 as YYNGEE. The CDR3 sequence: CASSATGGAGGSDYGYTF. CDR3 nucleotide sequence: TGTGCCAGCAGCGCCACAGGGGGGGCAGGAGGCAGTGACTATGGCTACACCTTC.

This chain joins TRBV10-3 and TRBJ2-1; the D gene is possibly TRBD2 (6 bases). The CDR3 contains 15 residues. V was trimmed by 4 bases and J by 0 bases, leaving 10 bases between them. Germline-derived CDR1 and CDR2 are ENHRY and SYGVKD. CDR3 sequence: CAISASVDSYNEQFF. CDR3 nucleotides: TGTGCCATCAGTGCTAGCGTAGACTCCTACAATGAGCAGTTCTTC.

This clone was seen more than once but under ten times. The chain joins TRBV29-1 to TRBJ2-7; 10 nucleotides match TRBD1. This CDR3 is 15 amino acids long. In germline, CDR1 is SQVTM, CDR2 ANQGSEA. V lost 2 bases to trimming and J lost 2 bases; unmatched junction nucleotides: 6. CDR3 residues: CSVEPGTGAAYEQYF. DNA for the CDR3: TGCAGCGTTGAACCGGGGACAGGGGCGGCCTACGAGCAGTACTTC.

This chain links TRBV5-1 with TRBJ2-5; TRBD2 might be the D (5 bases). The CDR3 is made up of 18 amino acids. Trimming stripped 4 bases from V and 1 base from J, with 23 bases between. Germline CDR1 is SGHRS and CDR2 is YFSETQ. Here the CDR3 DNA reads TGCGCCAGCAGCCCCGGTCGGGGAGTCTCGGATTTCCAAGAGACCCAGTACTTC. Translating gives CASSPGRGVSDFQETQYF.